Listed here is a single TCR beta chain. The antigen is undetermined. Sequencing was performed with immunoSEQ multiplex PCR; in TCRdb, only in-frame clones are kept and a portion is missing. The sample records about 240,000 clones, approximately 86% being singletons. The entry originates in a study of cytomegalovirus exposure and HLA in healthy donors. Whole-study results and caveats: The study designated 150 or so TCR beta chains cytomegalovirus-associated. Cytomegalovirus status was reportedly diagnosed by the classifier with high sensitivity and specificity. Specificity of three CMV-associated chains for CMV antigens was verified in vitro. It was found in a later analysis that first-cohort TCR clusters tended to co-occur in the 90 to 150 validation repertoires.

V lost 3 bases to trimming and J lost 7 bases, with 17 bases between them. Germline values: CDR1 SGHRS, CDR2 YFSETQ. This CDR3 has 14 amino acids. V and J are TRBV5-1 and TRBJ2-7; weak D call: TRBD1 (5 bases). Specimen: PBMCs. The TCR originated in a woman aged 25 to 39 in good health and CMV-seropositive. In nucleotides, the CDR3 is TGCGCCAGCAGCTCAGACAGCAACCTCTGGGAGCAGTACTTC. Translating it yields CASSSDSNLWEQYF.